This is a list of T cell receptor beta chains from one sample in a study of beta chain features in type 1 diabetes. Using immunoSEQ multiplex PCR, the repertoire was profiled, and TCRdb retains in-frame clones only, with some absent. The table has roughly 450,000 clones, 14% seen once. Input material: naive CD4+ T cells from blood. These receptors originate from a man aged 25 to 40 in good health. Each CDR3 is given with its conserved first and last residue. D genes are given only for firm matches. Some rows have no size entry. The others give once, few or many, or a class for an expanded clone.

v_call	clone_size	d_call	j_call	cdr3_aa	cdr3_nt
TRBV5-1	NA	TRBD1	TRBJ2-5	CASSWTGVVQETQYF	TGCGCCAGCAGCTGGACAGGGGTGGTACAAGAGACCCAGTACTTC
TRBV18	few	TRBD1	TRBJ1-4	CASSRRDRGLENEKLFF	TGTGCCAGCTCACGACGGGACAGGGGGCTCGAGAATGAAAAACTGTTTTTT
TRBV6-5	NA	TRBD1	TRBJ1-2	CASSWTGTTNYGYTF	TGTGCCAGCAGTTGGACAGGGACCACTAACTATGGCTACACCTTC
TRBV29-1	NA	TRBD1	TRBJ2-5	CSVLPRTGVETQYF	TGCAGCGTTCTTCCACGGACAGGGGTAGAGACCCAGTACTTC
TRBV20-1	few	NA	TRBJ2-3	CSASGVDTQYF	TGCAGTGCTAGCGGTGTGGATACGCAGTATTTT
TRBV14	NA	NA	TRBJ1-2	CASSTNGGRRSYGYTF	TGTGCCAGCAGCACGAACGGGGGGCGCAGGAGCTATGGCTACACCTTC
TRBV5-1	few	NA	TRBJ1-6	CASSSKGGWNSPLHF	TGCGCCAGCAGCTCCAAGGGGGGATGGAATTCACCCCTCCACTTT
TRBV30	NA	NA	TRBJ1-2	CAWSFGRVYGYTF	TGTGCCTGGAGCTTCGGCAGGGTTTATGGCTACACCTTC
TRBV5-1	NA	NA	TRBJ1-5	CASRGRRSNQPQHF	TGCGCCAGCAGGGGACGAAGGAGCAATCAGCCCCAGCATTTT
TRBV9	NA	TRBD2	TRBJ2-1	CASSVAGGNEQFF	TGTGCCAGCAGCGTAGCGGGAGGGAATGAGCAGTTCTTC
TRBV19	few	NA	TRBJ2-1	CASSIGAGTGNEQFF	TGTGCCAGTAGTATAGGGGCCGGTACAGGGAATGAGCAGTTCTTC
TRBV7-9	few	NA	TRBJ2-1	CASSPLGLGYNEQFF	TGTGCCAGCAGCCCTCTAGGACTGGGCTACAATGAGCAGTTCTTC
TRBV5-4	few	TRBD1	TRBJ2-1	CASSFDRAPHNEQFF	TGTGCCAGCAGCTTTGACAGGGCCCCTCACAATGAGCAGTTCTTC
TRBV4-1	NA	NA	TRBJ2-1	CASSQEEHRRGRNEQFF	TGCGCCAGCAGCCAAGAGGAACATCGGCGGGGCCGGAATGAGCAGTTCTTC
TRBV7-8	NA	TRBD1	TRBJ2-7	CASSPQGPTGQYF	TGTGCCAGCAGCCCACAGGGGCCTACCGGTCAGTACTTC
TRBV7-9	NA	NA	TRBJ1-1	CASSLLANTEAFF	TGTGCCAGCAGCTTATTAGCGAACACTGAAGCTTTCTTT
TRBV9	NA	NA	TRBJ2-3	CASSEPGKSSTDTQYF	TGTGCCAGCAGTGAACCGGGGAAATCTAGCACAGATACGCAGTATTTT
TRBV5-4	once	TRBD1	TRBJ1-2	CASSNRTTGVGYTF	TGTGCCAGCAGCAATAGAACGACAGGGGTTGGCTACACCTTC
TRBV7-9	few	NA	TRBJ2-1	CASSGGEQFF	TGTGCCAGCAGCGGCGGAGAGCAGTTCTTC
TRBV9	NA	TRBD2	TRBJ2-1	CASSVDAGGVRNEQFF	TGTGCCAGCAGCGTAGATGCGGGAGGAGTCCGCAATGAGCAGTTCTTC
TRBV4-3	few	NA	TRBJ1-1	CASSQGANTEAFF	TGCGCCAGCAGCCAGGGGGCGAACACTGAAGCTTTCTTT
TRBV27	NA	NA	TRBJ2-1	CASSSTYNEQFF	TGTGCCAGCAGTTCGACCTACAATGAGCAGTTCTTC
TRBV2	few	TRBD1	TRBJ1-1	CASSGGQAIEAFF	TGTGCCAGCAGCGGCGGACAGGCGATTGAAGCTTTCTTT
TRBV9	few	NA	TRBJ2-3	CASSVAGSTDTQYF	TGTGCCAGCAGCGTAGCAGGGAGCACAGATACGCAGTATTTT
TRBV4-3	few	TRBD2	TRBJ2-5	CASSRQASGAYQETQYF	TGCGCCAGCAGCCGTCAGGCTAGCGGAGCCTACCAAGAGACCCAGTACTTC
TRBV5-1	few	NA	TRBJ2-5	CASSLAGSQETQYF	TGCGCCAGCAGCTTGGCCGGCAGTCAAGAGACCCAGTACTTC
TRBV18	few	NA	TRBJ1-1	CASSPLVTSTFIAFF	TGTGCCAGCTCACCTTTAGTAACCTCAACGTTTATCGCTTTCTTT